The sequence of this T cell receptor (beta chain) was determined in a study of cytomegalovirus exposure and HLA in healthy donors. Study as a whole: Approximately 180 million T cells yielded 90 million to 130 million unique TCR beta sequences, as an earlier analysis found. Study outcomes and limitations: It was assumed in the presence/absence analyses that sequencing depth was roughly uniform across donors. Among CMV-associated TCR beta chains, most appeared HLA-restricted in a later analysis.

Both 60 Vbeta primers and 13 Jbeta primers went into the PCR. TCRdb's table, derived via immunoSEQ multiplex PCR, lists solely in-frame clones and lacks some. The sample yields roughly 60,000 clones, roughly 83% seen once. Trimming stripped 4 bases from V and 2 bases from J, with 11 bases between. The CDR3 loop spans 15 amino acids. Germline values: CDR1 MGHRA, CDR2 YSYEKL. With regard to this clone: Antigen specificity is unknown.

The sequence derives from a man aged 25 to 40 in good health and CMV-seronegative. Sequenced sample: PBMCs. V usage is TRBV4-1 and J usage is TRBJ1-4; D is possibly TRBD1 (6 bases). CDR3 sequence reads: CASSLSDSTNEKLFF. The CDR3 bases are TGCGCCAGCAGCCTCTCGGACAGCACTAATGAAAAACTGTTTTTT.